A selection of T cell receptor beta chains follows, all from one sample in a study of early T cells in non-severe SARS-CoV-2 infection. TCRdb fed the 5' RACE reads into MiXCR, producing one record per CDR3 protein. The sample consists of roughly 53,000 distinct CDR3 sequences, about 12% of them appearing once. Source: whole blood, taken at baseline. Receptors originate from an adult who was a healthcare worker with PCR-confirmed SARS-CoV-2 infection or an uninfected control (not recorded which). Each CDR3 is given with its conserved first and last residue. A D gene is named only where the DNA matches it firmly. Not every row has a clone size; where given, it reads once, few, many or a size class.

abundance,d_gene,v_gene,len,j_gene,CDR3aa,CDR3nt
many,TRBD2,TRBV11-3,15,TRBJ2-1,CASSLVPGGRSEQFF,TGTGCCAGCAGCTTAGTACCGGGAGGTCGGAGTGAGCAGTTCTTC
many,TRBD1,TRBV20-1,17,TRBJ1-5,CSALGQGAVLQDQPQHF,TGCAGTGCCCTAGGACAGGGGGCTGTTTTACAGGATCAGCCCCAGCATTTT
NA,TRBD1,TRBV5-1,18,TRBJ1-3,CASSLRGTALDSGNTIYF,TGCGCCAGCAGCTTGAGAGGGACAGCCTTAGACTCTGGAAACACCATATATTTT
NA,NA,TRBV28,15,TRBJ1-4,CASRRGHRLNEKLFF,TGTGCCAGCAGGAGGGGACACCGGCTTAATGAAAAACTGTTTTTT
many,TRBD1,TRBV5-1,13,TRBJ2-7,CASSSLQGGEQYF,TGCGCCAGCAGCTCGTTACAGGGGGGCGAGCAGTACTTC
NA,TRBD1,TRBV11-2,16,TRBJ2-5,CASSHRLHRGQETQYF,TGTGCCAGCAGCCACCGTCTCCACAGGGGACAAGAGACCCAGTACTTC
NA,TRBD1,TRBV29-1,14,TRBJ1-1,CSVGTGPRDTEAFF,TGCAGCGTAGGGACAGGGCCCCGAGACACTGAAGCTTTCTTT
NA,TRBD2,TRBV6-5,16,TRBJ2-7,CASSYGLAGGPNEQYF,TGTGCCAGCAGTTATGGGCTAGCGGGAGGGCCCAACGAGCAGTACTTC
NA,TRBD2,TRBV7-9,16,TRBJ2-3,CASSGPSGMSTDTQYF,TGTGCCAGCAGCGGTCCTAGCGGGATGAGCACAGATACGCAGTATTTT
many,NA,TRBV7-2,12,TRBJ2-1,CASGKGGSEQFF,TGTGCCAGCGGGAAGGGGGGATCCGAGCAGTTCTTC
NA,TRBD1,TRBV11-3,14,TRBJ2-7,CASSSRDRAYEQYF,TGTGCCAGCAGCTCCCGGGACAGGGCCTACGAGCAGTACTTC
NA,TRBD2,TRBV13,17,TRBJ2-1,CASSLGTSGKSYNEQFF,TGTGCCAGCAGCTTAGGGACTAGCGGGAAGTCCTACAATGAGCAGTTCTTC
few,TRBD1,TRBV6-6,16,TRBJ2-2,CASTYSGTGSTGELFF,TGTGCCAGCACCTACTCCGGGACAGGGAGCACCGGGGAGCTGTTTTTT
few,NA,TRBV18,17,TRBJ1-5,CASSPISLGVSNQPQHF,TGTGCCAGCTCACCGATCTCATTGGGAGTGAGCAATCAGCCCCAGCATTTT
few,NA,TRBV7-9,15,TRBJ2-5,CASSLGGRVKETQYF,TGTGCCAGCAGCTTAGGCGGCAGGGTGAAAGAGACCCAGTACTTC